By sample share, the clone carrying this T cell receptor (beta chain) is medium-sized. What it binds is not known. These data are taken from a study of spatial heterogeneity in lung cancer. At the level of the study: A consistent excess of beta-chain over alpha-chain sequences was detected.

This CDR3 comprises 11 residues. Deletions cut 8 bases from V and 5 bases from J, with 9 bases between. CDR1 and CDR2 from the germline V gene are WSHSY and SAAADI. Study-wide points: Alpha and beta chain coverage of tumor T cells was estimated at about 7% and 13%, respectively. Tracking of tumor mutation counts was seen in expanded intratumoral alpha and beta TCR counts.

Time point meaning: sample taken at primary tumor resection. A total of around 67 untreated early-stage non-small cell lung cancer patients served as donors. MiXCR, applied by TCRdb to the 5' RACE reads, yields one record per CDR3 protein. Among approximately 2,100 distinct CDR3 sequences listed, roughly 8.9% were seen once. This clonotype originated in a male donor with early-stage non-small cell lung cancer. The J gene is TRBJ1-1, the V gene TRBV10-2, with D maybe TRBD1 (5 bases). The material sequenced was lung tumor tissue, taken at surgery. The DNA for the CDR3 is TGCGCCAGCGGGGCGACTACTGAAGCTTTCTTT. It is translated as CASGATTEAFF.